This T cell receptor beta chain emerged from a study of blood T cell repertoires in COVID-19. About the research overall: Samples came from the United States, Italy and Spain, spanning acute and convalescent COVID-19. The cDNA or gDNA used as material had been derived from T cells, B-cell-depleted T cells, or PBMCs.

The Seattle patients joined while their infection was active and were tracked longitudinally afterward. V gave up 4 bases and J gave up 2 bases, with 23 bases separating them. This CDR3 has 18 residues. Germline lookup yields CDR1 MNHNS and CDR2 SASEGT. Under the authors' procedure: Scientists estimated how many nucleated cells there were by amplifying reference gene primers. Repertoires were generated with immunoSEQ multiplex PCR, while TCRdb's copy carries only in-frame clones and drops some. V and J calls and clone size are copied from that table; D and trimming were computed from the DNA. The table lists almost 400,000 clones, about 87% of them singletons, with 2% to 2.5% in the top ten.

The receptor's source is a woman in her sixties or seventies with COVID-19, enrolled during active disease. Specimen: peripheral blood. J is TRBJ1-2 and V is TRBV6-1, with D tentatively TRBD1 (5 bases). CDR3 protein: CASSALPFGTGVNYGYTF. CDR3 nucleotides: TGTGCCAGCAGTGCCCTACCTTTTGGGACGGGAGTCAACTATGGCTACACCTTC.